The clone carrying this T cell receptor beta chain was seen only a few times. Its specificity is not known. Germline values: CDR1 MNHEY, CDR2 SVGAGI. V was shortened by 3 bases and J by 7 bases, with 12 bases between the two germline ends. The CDR3 totals 13 residues. According to the study, genomic DNA was the template for TCR beta VDJ and CDR3 profiling. A single record per CDR3 protein comes from TCRdb applying MiXCR to the reads. The data contain hundreds of thousands of distinct CDR3 sequences, approximately 33% of them seen just once; the ten biggest clones take up 0.7% to 1%. The sample belongs to a study of CD8+CD57+ T cells in acquired aplastic anemia. Study details: Sorted CD4+ and CD8+ cells gave a mean 3.2 ug DNA, range about 0.19 to 27.4 ug. Study-level findings and limits: Under 35 was the count of CD8+ CDR3 sequences that patients shared with controls.

All sequencing subjects had displayed CD8+CD57+ cell expansion on flow cytometry. There was no therapy given to any patient before the blood sampling took place. Sequences were obtained from sorted CD4+, CD8+, or CD8+CD57+ T cells (not recorded which) from PBMCs. The chain links TRBV6-5 to TRBJ1-2, with D tentatively TRBD1 (6 bases). The receptor was isolated from a human donor with aplastic anemia. The CDR3 is CASSYPGGSGYTF. In DNA form, the CDR3 reads TGTGCCAGCAGTTATCCGGGGGGCTCTGGCTACACCTTC.